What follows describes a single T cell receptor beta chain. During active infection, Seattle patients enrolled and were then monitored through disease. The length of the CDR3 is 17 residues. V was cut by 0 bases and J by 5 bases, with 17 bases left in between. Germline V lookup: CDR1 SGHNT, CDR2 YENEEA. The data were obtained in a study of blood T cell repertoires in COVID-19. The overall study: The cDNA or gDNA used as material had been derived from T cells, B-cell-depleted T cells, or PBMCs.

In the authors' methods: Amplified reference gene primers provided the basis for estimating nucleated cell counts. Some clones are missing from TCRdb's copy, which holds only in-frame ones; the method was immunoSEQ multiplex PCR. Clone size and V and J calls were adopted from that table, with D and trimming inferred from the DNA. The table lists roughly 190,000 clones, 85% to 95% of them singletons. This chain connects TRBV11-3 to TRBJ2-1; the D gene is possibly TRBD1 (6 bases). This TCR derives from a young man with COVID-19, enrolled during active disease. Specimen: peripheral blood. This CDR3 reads CASSLESGQGTNNEQFF. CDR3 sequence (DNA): TGTGCCAGCAGCTTAGAGTCGGGTCAGGGGACGAACAATGAGCAGTTCTTC.